A selection of T cell receptor beta chains follows, all from one sample in a study of T cells after posttransplantation cyclophosphamide. Only in-frame clones appear in the TCRdb table, and some are missing; sequencing was by immunoSEQ multiplex PCR. The table lists approximately 3,200 clones, no singletons, with about 14% in the top ten. The specimen was PBMCs, collected after allogeneic stem cell transplant with posttransplant cyclophosphamide. These receptors came from an older female patient who received an allogeneic stem cell transplant from a related donor and was CMV-positive. Some T cells may be graft donor cells. Each CDR3 is given with its conserved first and last residue. The D gene is left open where the match is weak. Clone sizes are given selectively: once, few, many, or a class where the clone is expanded.

medium-sized | TRBJ1-1 | - | TRBV5-3 | CARSFARVTEAFF | TGTGCCAGAAGCTTTGCCAGGGTGACTGAAGCTTTCTTT
many | TRBJ1-1 | TRBD1 | TRBV10-3 | CAISDPGTGGVNTEAFF | TGTGCCATCAGTGACCCCGGGACAGGGGGTGTGAACACTGAAGCTTTCTTT
- | TRBJ1-1 | - | TRBV7-2 | CASSQRGGSTEAFF | TGTGCCAGCAGCCAAAGGGGGGGGTCCACTGAAGCTTTCTTT
many | TRBJ2-3 | TRBD2 | TRBV7-3 | CASSLSGRGGRADTQYF | TGTGCCAGCAGCTTAAGTGGGCGGGGGGGCCGAGCAGATACGCAGTATTTT
medium-sized | TRBJ2-1 | TRBD2 | TRBV19 | CASTFSGAYNEQFF | TGTGCCAGTACCTTTAGCGGGGCCTACAATGAGCAGTTCTTC
many | TRBJ1-3 | TRBD1 | TRBV28 | CASSRQGRNTIYF | TGTGCCAGCAGTAGACAGGGCAGGAACACCATATATTTT
medium-sized | TRBJ1-3 | - | TRBV6-2/TRBV6-3 | CASSLIEKFSGNTIYF | TGTGCCAGCAGCCTGATAGAGAAGTTCTCTGGAAACACCATATATTTT
many | TRBJ1-1 | TRBD1 | TRBV28 | CASSDRQGLRPSEAFF | TGTGCCAGCTCCGATAGACAGGGGTTAAGACCCTCTGAAGCTTTCTTT
large | TRBJ2-1 | TRBD2 | TRBV4-1 | CTSSQETGLAGIEQFF | TGCACCAGCAGCCAAGAGACGGGACTAGCGGGAATTGAGCAGTTCTTC
many | TRBJ1-6 | TRBD1 | TRBV12-3/TRBV12-4 | CASSWDRVSYSPLHF | TGTGCCAGCAGTTGGGACAGGGTATCCTATTCACCCCTCCACTTT
many | TRBJ2-3 | - | TRBV7-2 | CASSNLRTDTQYF | TGTGCCAGCAGCAACCTTCGGACAGATACGCAGTATTTT
many | TRBJ2-2 | TRBD2 | TRBV5-6 | CASSLVGGGAAGELFF | TGTGCCAGCAGCTTGGTTGGCGGGGGGGCGGCCGGGGAGCTGTTTTTT
many | TRBJ2-5 | TRBD2 | TRBV27 | CASSLSPLAGHSGTQYF | TGTGCCAGCAGTTTATCCCCCCTAGCGGGGCATTCAGGTACCCAGTACTTC
many | TRBJ1-2 | - | TRBV28 | CASSLWRTRHYYGYTF | TGTGCCAGCAGTTTATGGAGGACTCGGCACTACTATGGCTACACCTTC
many | TRBJ2-3 | - | TRBV10-3 | CAIRNEGDTDTQYF | TGTGCCATCAGGAACGAGGGGGACACAGATACGCAGTATTTT
many | TRBJ1-4 | - | TRBV13 | CASSLGFGRGNEKLFF | TGTGCCAGCAGCTTAGGTTTTGGCAGGGGTAATGAAAAACTGTTTTTT
many | TRBJ1-1 | - | TRBV12-5 | CASGLVLWIIREGEAFF | TGTGCTAGTGGTTTGGTTTTATGGATCATCAGGGAAGGTGAAGCTTTCTTT
few | TRBJ1-2 | - | TRBV29-1 | CSVGWTADYGYTF | TGCAGCGTTGGGTGGACAGCCGACTATGGCTACACCTTC
many | TRBJ1-2 | - | TRBV4-1 | CASSHSDYREAGYTF | TGCGCCAGCAGCCATTCTGATTACAGGGAGGCTGGCTACACCTTC
many | TRBJ1-2 | - | TRBV5-1 | CASSLAGGGYTF | TGCGCCAGCAGCTTGGCCGGAGGGGGCTACACCTTC
medium-sized | TRBJ1-5 | TRBD1 | TRBV9 | CASSVAGGNDSNQPQHF | TGTGCCAGCAGCGTAGCAGGGGGTAATGATAGCAATCAGCCCCAGCATTTT
many | TRBJ1-4 | - | TRBV11-2 | CASSSRLLQEGNEKLFF | TGTGCCAGCAGCTCCCGCCTGCTACAGGAAGGGAATGAAAAACTGTTTTTT
few | TRBJ2-3 | TRBD2 | TRBV29-1 | CSVGGTSGRAIDTQYF | TGCAGCGTTGGAGGGACTAGCGGGAGGGCTATAGATACGCAGTATTTT
many | TRBJ1-4 | TRBD1 | TRBV5-8 | CASSKTGGPNEKLFF | TGTGCCAGCAGCAAGACAGGGGGCCCTAATGAAAAACTGTTTTTT
many | TRBJ2-2 | - | TRBV6-5 | CASSYSGGPYGELFF | TGTGCCAGCAGTTATTCCGGGGGGCCGTACGGGGAGCTGTTTTTT
medium-sized | TRBJ2-3 | TRBD2 | TRBV6-2/TRBV6-3 | CASSYSPSGVLHTQYF | TGTGCCAGCAGTTACTCGCCTAGCGGGGTTCTCCATACGCAGTATTTT
many | TRBJ2-5 | - | TRBV5-4 | CASSFLGLGQETQYF | TGTGCCAGCAGCTTTCTAGGTTTGGGCCAAGAGACCCAGTACTTC
few | TRBJ2-3 | - | TRBV5-6 | CASSFSGDTQYF | TGTGCCAGCAGCTTTAGCGGAGATACGCAGTATTTT
many | TRBJ2-3 | TRBD2 | TRBV28 | CASSETSGGDTQYF | TGTGCCAGCAGTGAGACTAGCGGGGGAGATACGCAGTATTTT
few | TRBJ1-2 | TRBD1 | TRBV29-1 | CSATPGQGNYGYTF | TGCAGCGCCACACCAGGACAGGGTAACTATGGCTACACCTTC
few | TRBJ1-1 | - | TRBV7-2 | CASTPSGNTEAFF | TGTGCCAGCACCCCATCGGGGAACACTGAAGCTTTCTTT
many | TRBJ1-3 | TRBD1 | TRBV12-3/TRBV12-4 | CASSSPRDRVANTIYF | TGTGCCAGCAGTTCCCCCCGGGACAGGGTGGCAAACACCATATATTTT
many | TRBJ2-6 | - | TRBV7-2 | CASSSAAGASGANVLTF | TGTGCCAGCAGCTCAGCCGCAGGGGCCTCTGGGGCCAACGTCCTGACTTTC
medium-sized | TRBJ2-1 | TRBD1 | TRBV27 | CASSLWDRAHYNEQFF | TGTGCCAGCAGTTTATGGGACAGGGCCCACTACAATGAGCAGTTCTTC
many | TRBJ2-3 | TRBD2 | TRBV7-2 | CASSLKTSGSSDTQYF | TGTGCCAGCAGCTTAAAAACTAGCGGCAGCTCAGATACGCAGTATTTT
large | TRBJ1-2 | - | TRBV7-9 | CASGGGLNYGYTF | TGTGCCAGCGGGGGGGGCCTGAACTATGGCTACACCTTC
many | TRBJ2-7 | - | TRBV4-2 | CASSQDVTYEQYF | TGTGCCAGCAGCCAAGATGTAACCTACGAGCAGTACTTC
few | TRBJ2-2 | TRBD1 | TRBV9 | CASSPRDRTGELFF | TGTGCCAGCAGCCCCCGGGACAGGACCGGGGAGCTGTTTTTT
many | TRBJ2-7 | TRBD2 | TRBV27 | CASRGSGRTPGEQYF | TGTGCCAGCAGAGGTAGCGGGAGGACCCCGGGGGAGCAGTACTTC
many | TRBJ2-5 | TRBD1 | TRBV28 | CASSRPRGQGTQYF | TGTGCCAGCAGTCGGCCCAGGGGGCAAGGGACCCAGTACTTC
many | TRBJ2-1 | TRBD2 | TRBV19 | CATQAGGSYNEQFF | TGTGCCACACAAGCGGGGGGGTCCTACAATGAGCAGTTCTTC
many | TRBJ2-3 | - | TRBV9 | CASSSSRDTQYF | TGTGCCAGCAGCTCCTCCAGGGATACGCAGTATTTT
- | TRBJ2-3 | - | TRBV28 | CASVSGTDTQYF | TGTGCCAGCGTTAGCGGCACAGATACGCAGTATTTT
few | TRBJ2-5 | TRBD2 | TRBV5-1 | CASSSSGGQETQYF | TGCGCCAGCAGTTCTAGCGGGGGCCAAGAGACCCAGTACTTC
few | TRBJ1-5 | - | TRBV30 | CAWSVRGYSNQPQHF | TGTGCCTGGAGTGTGCGGGGTTATAGCAATCAGCCCCAGCATTTT
many | TRBJ1-6 | - | TRBV6-5 | CASSNQARNNSPLHF | TGTGCCAGCAGTAACCAGGCTCGGAATAATTCACCCCTCCACTTT
many | TRBJ2-1 | - | TRBV7-2 | CASSSNTLLVEQFF | TGTGCCAGCAGCTCCAACACCCTGCTGGTTGAGCAGTTCTTC
medium-sized | TRBJ1-3 | TRBD1 | TRBV19 | CASIPDRAPGNTIYF | TGTGCCAGTATTCCGGACAGGGCACCTGGAAACACCATATATTTT
many | TRBJ2-3 | - | TRBV6-5 | CASSYSASTDTQYF | TGTGCCAGCAGTTACTCGGCCAGCACAGATACGCAGTATTTT
many | TRBJ2-1 | TRBD2 | TRBV4-2 | CASSQARGGANEQFF | TGTGCCAGCAGCCAAGCGCGCGGGGGGGCGAATGAGCAGTTCTTC
many | TRBJ2-3 | TRBD2 | TRBV6-5 | CASGRLAGTDTQYF | TGTGCCAGCGGCAGACTAGCGGGCACAGATACGCAGTATTTT
few | TRBJ2-3 | TRBD1 | TRBV7-9 | CASSLGLGQGISDTQYF | TGTGCCAGCAGCTTAGGGCTGGGACAGGGGATCTCAGATACGCAGTATTTT
many | TRBJ2-7 | TRBD1 | TRBV12-3/TRBV12-4 | CASSFLVSGTGSFYEQYF | TGTGCCAGCAGTTTTCTGGTATCTGGGACAGGGAGTTTTTACGAGCAGTACTTC
many | TRBJ2-2 | - | TRBV12-3/TRBV12-4 | CASSLYGELFF | TGTGCCAGCAGTTTGTACGGGGAGCTGTTTTTT
many | TRBJ2-1 | - | TRBV5-1 | CASSLVPQYNEQFF | TGCGCCAGCAGCTTGGTCCCCCAGTACAATGAGCAGTTCTTC